The 30 T cell receptor beta chains below all came from one sample that was sequenced in a study of blood T cell repertoires in COVID-19. Sequencing used immunoSEQ multiplex PCR; TCRdb keeps in-frame clones, though not all of them. This sample has about 50,000 clones, with 90% found just once. Material: peripheral blood. These receptors originate from a woman of 80 years or more with acute or convalescent COVID-19.

The chain combines TRBV27 with TRBJ1-4, with D maybe TRBD1 (6 bases). This CDR3 region has 15 residues. Trimming cost V 1 base and J 5 bases, with 11 bases left between them. Germline CDR1 is MNHEY and CDR2 is SMNVEV (reference sequence). The CDR3 reads CASSLLGQPNEKLFF. CDR3 sequence (DNA): TGTGCCAGCAGTTTATTGGGACAACCGAATGAAAAACTGTTTTTT.

This chain joins TRBV12-5 and TRBJ1-2; TRBD1 matches at 9 bases. V shed 9 bases and J 4 bases; nucleotides not matched to a gene: 9. Germline CDR1 LGHNT, CDR2 FRNRAP. CDR3 size: 14 residues. The CDR3 DNA sequence: TGTGCTAGCGCCCGGGACAGGGAGACCTATGGCTACACCTTC. Its translation is CASARDRETYGYTF.

This chain uses TRBV19 with TRBJ1-1; no clear D gene. V was cut by 8 bases and J by 3 bases, with 16 bases left in between. The CDR3 loop spans 14 amino acids. In germline, CDR1 is LNHDA, CDR2 SQIVND (reference sequence). The CDR3 region is CASRKEGRDTEAFF. CDR3 nucleotides: TGTGCCAGTCGTAAGGAGGGTCGGGACACTGAAGCTTTCTTT.

The chain employs TRBV5-5 and TRBJ1-5, with D uncertain. V was clipped by 0 bases and J by 7 bases, with 8 bases between them. The CDR3 is 13 residues long. Germline V CDR1 and CDR2: SGHKS, YYEKEE (reference sequence). CDR3 protein: CASSLAAEQPQHF. The CDR3 DNA sequence: TGTGCCAGCAGCTTGGCCGCGGAGCAGCCCCAGCATTTT.

The chain uses TRBV29-1 and TRBJ1-1; a possible D gene is TRBD1 (6 bases). V lost 7 bases and J 5 bases, leaving 17 bases between the germline ends. The CDR3 contains 13 residues. The germline V gene encodes CDR1 SQVTM and CDR2 ANQGSEA. CDR3 residues: CSGVQGGITEAFF. CDR3 in DNA: TGCAGCGGCGTACAGGGAGGGATAACTGAAGCTTTCTTT.

V gene TRBV11-2 combines with J gene TRBJ1-1; maybe TRBD1 (6 bases). The germline CDR1 and CDR2 sequences are SGHAT and FQNNGV. Deletions cut 4 bases from V and 0 bases from J, with 12 bases between. The CDR3 runs to 15 residues. The CDR3 DNA sequence: TGTGCCAGCAGCTCGCCCGGGACAATGAACACTGAAGCTTTCTTT. It encodes CASSSPGTMNTEAFF. Filled out from reference TRBV11-2 and TRBJ1-1, the complete variable domain reads EAGVAQSPRYKIIEKRQSVAFWCNPISGHATLYWYQQILGQGPKLLIQFQNNGVVDDSQLPKDRFSAERLKGVDSTLKIQPAKLEDSAVYLCASSSPGTMNTEAFFGQGTRLTVV.

V and J are TRBV28 and TRBJ2-7; TRBD1 matches 7 bases. Germline values: CDR1 MDHEN, CDR2 SYDVKM. The CDR3 loop spans 20 amino acids. After removal of 3 bases from V and 2 bases from J, the junction contained 22 bases not matched to a gene. CDR3 DNA sequence: TGTGCCAGCAGTTTTATGGGCCAGGGGGTTTTCTGGAGGAACCCCTACGAGCAGTACTTC. Residues: CASSFMGQGVFWRNPYEQYF.

CDR3 in DNA: TGTGCCTGGAGTGTCGGGGGACAGGGTCATCAGCCCCAGCATTTT. As protein: CAWSVGGQGHQPQHF. This chain connects TRBV30 to TRBJ1-5; 9 positions agree with TRBD1. J gave up 5 bases and V 0 bases, and 5 bases lay outside the gene matches. Germline V gene lookup returns CDR1 GTSNPN and CDR2 SVGIG (reference sequence). This CDR3 comprises 15 residues. Filled out from reference TRBV30 and TRBJ1-5, the complete variable domain reads SQTIHQWPATLVQPVGSPLSLECTVEGTSNPNLYWYRQAAGRGLQLLFYSVGIGQISSEVPQNLSASRPQDRQFILSSKKLLLSDSGFYLCAWSVGGQGHQPQHFGDGTRLSIL.

This chain uses TRBV4-1 with TRBJ1-1; 7 nucleotides agree with TRBD1. V shed 4 bases, J shed 1 base, and the junction held 3 bases outside the gene matches. The CDR3 length is 14 residues. Germline assignment: CDR1 MGHRA and CDR2 YSYEKL. CDR3 amino acids: CASSRQGTNTEAFF. CDR3 nucleotide sequence: TGCGCCAGCAGCCGACAGGGCACGAACACTGAAGCTTTCTTT.

CDR3 sequence (DNA): TGTGCCAGCAGCCAAAGGGACAGGGGATACGAGCAGTACTTC. It yields the protein CASSQRDRGYEQYF. The chain is built from TRBV3-1 (or the pseudogene TRBV3-2) and TRBJ2-7, with TRBD1 matching over 10 bases. This CDR3 has 14 residues. J lost 4 bases, V lost 2 bases, and 2 bases had no gene match. Per the germline V gene, CDR1 is LGHDT and CDR2 is YNNKEL (reference sequence).

The chain couples TRBV10-3 to TRBJ2-5; TRBD2 matches 7 bases. With V trimmed by 3 bases and J by 1 base, 5 bases remained unmatched. The germline CDR1 and CDR2 sequences are ENHRY and SYGVKD. There are 15 residues in the CDR3. The CDR3 spells CAISELGGAQETQYF. In DNA form, the CDR3 reads TGTGCCATCAGTGAATTGGGAGGGGCCCAAGAGACCCAGTACTTC.

The chain combines TRBV5-4 with TRBJ2-7; the D gene is possibly TRBD1 (7 bases). CDR1 is SGHNT and CDR2 is YYREEE in the germline V gene (reference sequence). Deletions cut 4 bases from V and 0 bases from J, with 23 bases between. The CDR3 runs to 18 residues. The CDR3 sequence: CASSTVTPQGGGSYEQYF. The CDR3 DNA reads TGTGCCAGCAGCACTGTGACGCCCCAGGGGGGCGGCTCCTACGAGCAGTACTTC.

This rearrangement joins TRBV5-1 to TRBJ2-2, with D perhaps TRBD1 (6 bases). Trimming stripped 3 bases from V and 1 base from J, with 10 bases between. This CDR3 is 15 amino acids long. The germline gives CDR1 SGHRS, CDR2 YFSETQ. CDR3 region: CASSSTGQNTGELFF. The CDR3 nucleotides are TGCGCCAGCAGCTCTACGGGACAGAACACCGGGGAGCTGTTTTTT.

This chain joins TRBV6-5 and TRBJ1-1; TRBD1 is a possible D gene (6 bases). The length of the CDR3 is 15 residues. Trimming pared 6 bases from V and 1 base from J, leaving 15 bases between. CDR1 is MNHEY, CDR2 SVGAGI, per germline. The CDR3 DNA sequence: TGTGCCAGCAGACGCACAGGGCCGGGGAACACTGAAGCTTTCTTT. Amino acids: CASRRTGPGNTEAFF.

The chain employs TRBV5-1 and TRBJ2-7; TRBD1 matches at 9 bases. Germline lookup yields CDR1 SGHRS and CDR2 YFSETQ. With 4 bases clipped from V and 12 bases from J, the junction kept 8 bases outside the gene matches. The CDR3 covers 12 residues. CDR3 protein: CASSGGDRVPYF. CDR3 coding DNA: TGCGCCAGCAGCGGGGGGGACAGGGTGCCGTACTTC.

The chain joins TRBV10-2 to TRBJ2-4, with D tentatively TRBD2 (5 bases). Germline CDR1 is WSHSY and CDR2 is SAAADI. The V gene lost 8 bases and the J gene lost 1 base, with 12 bases spanning the gap. The CDR3 is 14 residues long. As DNA, the CDR3 is TGCGCCAGCGAGGGCCCGGAGGCCAAAAACATTCAGTACTTC. This sequence encodes CASEGPEAKNIQYF.

This chain connects TRBV3-1 (or the pseudogene TRBV3-2) to TRBJ1-6, with D perhaps TRBD1 (5 bases). This CDR3 is built from 16 residues. V was pared by 1 base and J by 6 bases, with 13 bases between. Germline V gene lookup returns CDR1 LGHDT and CDR2 YNNKEL (reference sequence). The CDR3 DNA is TGTGCCAGCAGCCAAGCCGGCGGGAGGGGTAATTCACCCCTCCACTTT. This encodes CASSQAGGRGNSPLHF.

CDR3 protein: CASSVTSGSADTQYF. The CDR3 DNA is TGTGCCAGCAGCGTAACTAGCGGGAGCGCAGATACGCAGTATTTT. The V call is TRBV7-9, the J call TRBJ2-3, with 11 nucleotides matching TRBD2. CDR1 SEHNR and CDR2 FQNEAQ come from the germline V gene (reference sequence). The V segment lost 5 bases and the J segment 4 bases; nucleotides outside the gene matches: 5. The CDR3 length is 15 residues.

The count of this clone is one. The V call is TRBV4-2, the J call TRBJ1-1; the D is unclear. V shed 1 base and J shed 1 base, with 10 bases lying between them. The CDR3 is 15 residues long. Per germline, CDR1 LGHNA and CDR2 YNFKEQ. The CDR3, as DNA: TGTGCCAGCAGCCAAGTGGGCACCCCGAACACTGAAGCTTTCTTT. This translates into CASSQVGTPNTEAFF.

This rearrangement joins TRBV24-1 to TRBJ1-2, with TRBD1 matching over 7 bases. With 5 bases clipped from V and 3 bases from J, the junction kept 5 bases outside the gene matches. The CDR3 length is 14 residues. The germline gives CDR1 KGHDR, CDR2 SFDVKD. CDR3 sequence: CATSGTGTDYGYTF. The CDR3 coding sequence is TGTGCCACCAGTGGAACCGGGACAGACTATGGCTACACCTTC.

The V call is TRBV2, the J call TRBJ2-1; 7 nucleotides match TRBD2. Germline CDR1 reads SNHLY; CDR2 reads FYNNEI. CDR3 length: 15 amino acids. V lost 4 bases and J lost 5; bases outside the gene matches: 8. The CDR3 spells CASSASSGNHNEQFF. The DNA for the CDR3 is TGTGCCAGCAGTGCGTCCAGCGGGAATCACAATGAGCAGTTCTTC. Supplemented by reference TRBV2 and TRBJ2-1, the full variable domain reads EPEVTQTPSHQVTQMGQEVILRCVPISNHLYFYWYRQILGQKVEFLVSFYNNEISEKSEIFDDQFSVERPDGSNFTLKIRSTKLEDSAMYFCASSASSGNHNEQFFGPGTRLTVL.

The rearrangement uses TRBV4-1 and TRBJ2-7; TRBD2 agrees at 8 bases. CDR3 length: 15 residues. J lost 6 bases, V lost 1 base, and 8 bases had no gene match. Germline CDR1 reads MGHRA; CDR2 reads YSYEKL. The chain's CDR3 is CASSQVVTSGGEQYF. CDR3 sequence (DNA): TGCGCCAGCAGCCAAGTGGTTACTAGCGGCGGCGAGCAGTACTTC.

V usage is TRBV5-1 and J usage is TRBJ1-1, with D perhaps TRBD1 (6 bases). CDR1 and CDR2 from the germline V gene are SGHRS and YFSETQ. This CDR3 is built from 13 residues. V gave up 4 bases and J gave up 7 bases, with 14 bases separating them. The CDR3 coding sequence is TGCGCCAGCAGCCCGGGCGGGGGGCATGAAGCTTTCTTT. It is translated as CASSPGGGHEAFF.

V is TRBV6-2 or TRBV6-3 and J is TRBJ2-7; 7 positions match TRBD2. The CDR3 has 14 residues. The ends lost 5 bases at V and 2 bases at J; junction bases unmatched: 6. Germline lookup yields CDR1 MNHEY and CDR2 SVGEGT. The CDR3 sequence: CASSLQRGTYEQYF. The CDR3 bases are TGTGCCAGCAGTCTCCAGCGGGGAACCTACGAGCAGTACTTC.

This chain links TRBV2 with TRBJ2-1; 10 positions match TRBD2. The CDR3 is 13 residues long. The V segment lost 8 bases and the J segment 15 bases; nucleotides outside the gene matches: 13. CDR1 is SNHLY and CDR2 is FYNNEI in the germline V gene. CDR3 nucleotide sequence: TGTGCCAGCCATGGACTAGCGGAGGGGGGCCGGTTCTTC. It is translated as CASHGLAEGGRFF.

With respect to this clone: One end of the junction fails to match germline, which may point to a read error. The chain combines TRBV6-5 with TRBJ2-7; perhaps TRBD2 as D (5 bases). The CDR3 contains 13 residues. Germline V CDR1 and CDR2: MNHEY, SVGAGI. CDR3 protein: CASSSHPSAGFFF. DNA for the CDR3: TGTGCCAGCAGTTCCCACCCTTCGGCGGGTTTCTTCTTC.

The sample holds one count of this clone. The J gene is TRBJ2-2, the V gene TRBV19, with 14 bases lining up with TRBD2. Germline lookup yields CDR1 LNHDA and CDR2 SQIVND (reference sequence). Trimming cost V 6 bases and J 5 bases; bases outside gene matches: 11. This CDR3 has 18 amino acids. CDR3 in DNA: TGTGCCAGTAGGAGAGTGGGACTAGCGGGAGTTATTACCGGGGAGCTGTTTTTT. It specifies CASRRVGLAGVITGELFF.

V is TRBV27 and J is TRBJ2-2; 7 nucleotides line up with TRBD1. V was pared by 9 bases and J by 4 bases, with 11 bases of the junction left unmatched. Germline V CDR1 and CDR2: MNHEY, SMNVEV (reference sequence). The CDR3 runs to 15 residues. This CDR3 reads CASYLQGFGTGELFF. As DNA, the CDR3 is TGTGCCAGTTACTTACAGGGGTTCGGCACCGGGGAGCTGTTTTTT.

This chain connects TRBV7-3 to TRBJ1-1; 8 positions agree with TRBD1. J was trimmed by 3 bases and V by 5 bases; bases with no gene match: 5. Germline CDR1 SGHTA, CDR2 FQGTGA. The CDR3 spans 14 residues. CDR3 DNA: TGTGCCAGCAGCCAGACAGGGGCGTACACTGAAGCTTTCTTT. Translation: CASSQTGAYTEAFF. The full variable domain, with the rest looked up from reference TRBV7-3 and TRBJ1-1, is GAGVSQTPSNKVTEKGKYVELRCDPISGHTALYWYRQSLGQGPEFLIYFQGTGAADDSGLPNDRFFAVRPEGSVSTLKIQRTERGDSAVYLCASSQTGAYTEAFFGQGTRLTVV.

The chain is built from TRBV6-2 or TRBV6-3 and TRBJ1-6; TRBD1 matches at 7 bases. Looked up from germline, CDR1 is MNHEY and CDR2 is SVGEGT. This CDR3 comprises 16 residues. V was pared by 5 bases and J by 5 bases, with 9 bases of the junction left unmatched. CDR3 DNA sequence: TGTGCCAGCAGTAGGAAGGGGGCAGCACATAATTCACCCCTCCACTTT. Encoded protein: CASSRKGAAHNSPLHF.